The present T cell receptor (beta chain) was sequenced within a study of blood T cell repertoires in COVID-19. This clone was observed a single time. Per the original data handling: Amplification of reference gene primers was used by the study to estimate nucleated cell counts. Profiling relied on immunoSEQ multiplex PCR, and the TCRdb table lists in-frame clones only, not all of them. V and J calls and clone size follow that table, whereas D and trimming were derived from the DNA. The profile shows roughly 250,000 clones, 65% to 90% of them singletons. Germline values: CDR1 MNHEY, CDR2 SVGAGI. V shed 10 bases and J 1 base; nucleotides not matched to a gene: 13. This CDR3 comprises 15 residues.

The receptor was isolated from a woman of 80 years or more with active or convalescent COVID-19. Sequencing used peripheral blood. This sequence joins TRBV6-5 and TRBJ2-7, with 7 bases aligning to TRBD1. The CDR3 DNA reads as TGTGCCACCGTCATATCACCGGGACAGTCCTACGAGCAGTACTTC. Protein: CATVISPGQSYEQYF.